One and the same sample provided the 22 T cell receptor beta chains below, sequenced in a study of T cells in Graves' hyperthyroidism and ophthalmopathy. RNA transcripts were the template for amplifying TCR beta CDR3 regions. HTBI primers were used for first-round RT-PCR of the TCR CDR3. TCRdb reprocessed the multiplex PCR reads via MiXCR and lists one record per CDR3 protein. This sample has 480,000 or so distinct CDR3 sequences, with about 45% found just once. The sample consisted of peripheral blood or thyroid tissue (not recorded which). These receptors all stem from an adult woman with Graves' disease, either hyperthyroidism or ophthalmopathy (not recorded which).

The chain couples TRBV20-1 to TRBJ2-7; D not certain. With 5 bases removed from V and 2 bases from J, the gap between germline ends came to 10 bases. The CDR3 is 12 residues long. Germline-derived CDR1 and CDR2 are DFQATT and SNEGSKA (reference sequence). The CDR3 spells CSARTDPYEQYF. The CDR3 coding sequence is TGCAGTGCTCGGACGGATCCCTACGAGCAGTACTTC.

This clonotype was detected a few times. This chain joins TRBV11-1 and TRBJ1-3; no firm D call. In germline, CDR1 is SGHAT, CDR2 FQDESV (reference sequence). The length of the CDR3 is 14 residues. V was cut by 5 bases and J by 4 bases, with 12 bases left in between. As DNA, the CDR3 is TGTGCCAGCAGCGATCCGGGCCTCGGAAACACCATATATTTT. Its translation is CASSDPGLGNTIYF.

This clonotype has at least ten counts. The chain links TRBV7-2 to TRBJ1-6; D gene ambiguous. The germline CDR1 and CDR2 sequences are SGHTA and FQGNSA. The V end lost 3 bases, the J end lost 10 bases, and 7 bases lay between the germline ends. This CDR3 contains 12 residues. CDR3 protein: CASSFSESPLHF. DNA for the CDR3: TGTGCCAGCAGCTTCTCAGAGTCACCCCTCCACTTT.

J is TRBJ1-1 and V is TRBV7-2; D not resolved. V lost 3 bases, J lost 2 bases, and 10 bases lay in between. CDR1 and CDR2 (germline): SGHTA, FQGNSA. The CDR3 has 14 residues. The CDR3 sequence: CASSFLRRNTEAFF. Here the CDR3 DNA reads TGTGCCAGCAGCTTTCTCCGCAGAAACACTGAAGCTTTCTTT.

The chain is built from TRBV7-3 and TRBJ1-2, with D perhaps matching TRBD1 (5 bases). CDR1 is SGHTA, CDR2 FQGTGA, per germline. This CDR3 has 16 amino acids. The germline V and J ends were trimmed by 2 bases and 5 bases, with 18 bases remaining between them. DNA of the CDR3: TGTGCCAGCAGCTTAGATGGGTGGGGGGAGATTTATGGCTACACCTTC. This translates into CASSLDGWGEIYGYTF. Full variable domain (remainder filled in from reference TRBV7-3 and TRBJ1-2): GAGVSQTPSNKVTEKGKYVELRCDPISGHTALYWYRQSLGQGPEFLIYFQGTGAADDSGLPNDRFFAVRPEGSVSTLKIQRTERGDSAVYLCASSLDGWGEIYGYTFGSGTRLTVV.

This chain joins TRBV28 and TRBJ2-7; D might be TRBD1 or TRBD2, each matching 5 bases. Germline assignment: CDR1 MDHEN and CDR2 SYDVKM. V was clipped by 7 bases and J by 0 bases, with 13 bases between them. The CDR3 has 14 residues. CDR3 residues: CASNRDASSYEQYF. The CDR3 bases are TGTGCCAGCAACCGGGACGCGAGCTCCTACGAGCAGTACTTC.

Concerning this clonotype: A read error may explain this, as a much larger clone is one base away. V is TRBV7-9 and J is TRBJ2-3; D perhaps matches TRBD1 (6 bases). The CDR3 spans 14 residues. Germline CDR1 and CDR2: SEHNR and FQNEAQ (reference sequence). In DNA form, the CDR3 reads TGTGTCAGCAGCGTTACAGGGCTTGGAGATACGCAGTATTTT. It encodes CVSSVTGLGDTQYF.

This chain joins TRBV5-1 and TRBJ2-7; TRBD2 agrees at 12 bases. The CDR3 runs to 20 residues. Losses at the gene ends were 4 bases for V and 1 base for J; bases not matched to a gene: 18. Germline loops: CDR1 SGHRS, CDR2 YFSETQ. CDR3 nucleotides: TGCGCCAGCAGCGCTGGACTAGCGGGGACGTTACCTCTACCTTCCTACGAGCAGTACTTC. Translated: CASSAGLAGTLPLPSYEQYF.

The rearrangement joins TRBV5-1 to TRBJ2-2; D is ambiguous. There are 13 residues in the CDR3. From germline, CDR1 is SGHRS and CDR2 YFSETQ. The V and J ends lost 0 bases and 7 bases respectively, with 7 bases between them. The CDR3, as DNA: TGCGCCAGCAGCTTGGGGGAAGACGGGGAGCTGTTTTTT. Translation: CASSLGEDGELFF.

This clonotype occurred many times. The chain couples TRBV20-1 to TRBJ2-5; 10 nucleotides agree with TRBD2. CDR3 length: 17 residues. Germline assignment: CDR1 DFQATT and CDR2 SNEGSKA (reference sequence). V gave up 2 bases and J gave up 3 bases; unmatched junction bases: 12. CDR3 sequence (DNA): TGCAGTGCTAGACTACTAGCGGGAACAAGGTCAAAAGAGACCCAGTACTTC. Residues: CSARLLAGTRSKETQYF.

This clonotype was recorded a few times. The chain couples TRBV20-1 to TRBJ1-2, with a tentative D call TRBD1 (5 bases). V lost 4 bases and J 4 bases, leaving 13 bases between the germline ends. The germline V gene encodes CDR1 DFQATT and CDR2 SNEGSKA (reference sequence). This CDR3 comprises 13 residues. The DNA for the CDR3 is TGCAGTGCTATGCCGTCCGGGGGCTATGGCTACACCTTC. Translation: CSAMPSGGYGYTF.

This clonotype has more than one count but fewer than ten. The genes are TRBV20-1 and TRBJ2-7; D call uncertain. The CDR3 is 10 amino acids. Trimming took off 5 bases at V and 5 bases at J, with 7 bases between the two ends. Per the germline V gene, CDR1 is DFQATT and CDR2 is SNEGSKA (reference sequence). CDR3 in amino acids: CSASHHEQYF. In DNA, the CDR3 is TGCAGTGCTTCCCACCACGAGCAGTACTTC.

This clonotype was seen at least ten times. The chain is built from TRBV6-5 and TRBJ2-7; 7 bases map to TRBD2. This CDR3 comprises 14 residues. J lost 3 bases, V lost 5 bases, and 7 bases had no gene match. Looked up from germline, CDR1 is MNHEY and CDR2 is SVGAGI. The CDR3, as DNA: TGTGCCAGCAGTCGAAGCGGGGCGAACTACGAGCAGTACTTC. Amino acid sequence: CASSRSGANYEQYF.

This clonotype appeared many times. V gene TRBV2 combines with J gene TRBJ2-5; TRBD2 agrees at 10 bases. V dropped 6 bases and J dropped 5; count of bases not matched to a gene: 6. Germline CDR1 reads SNHLY; CDR2 reads FYNNEI. The CDR3 is 14 amino acids. This chain's CDR3 is CASRLAGVQETQYF. The DNA for the CDR3 is TGTGCCAGCAGGCTAGCGGGAGTCCAGGAGACCCAGTACTTC.

The chain has TRBV7-9 and TRBJ2-2, with 8 nucleotides matching TRBD1. Germline CDR1 SEHNR, CDR2 FQNEAQ (reference sequence). Losses at the gene ends were 1 base for V and 9 bases for J; bases not matched to a gene: 10. CDR3 length equals 16 residues. The CDR3 nucleotides are TGTGCCAGCAGCTTAGGGCCCGGACAGGGCCCTAGGGAGCTGTTTTTT. Translating it yields CASSLGPGQGPRELFF. The full variable domain, its missing parts supplied by reference TRBV7-9 and TRBJ2-2, is DTGVSQNPRHKITKRGQNVTFRCDPISEHNRLYWYRQTLGQGPEFLTYFQNEAQLEKSRLLSDRFSAERPKGSFSTLEIQRTEQGDSAMYLCASSLGPGQGPRELFFGEGSRLTVL.

This chain joins TRBV2 and TRBJ2-5, with 10 bases lining up with TRBD2. CDR3 length: 14 amino acids. Germline assignment: CDR1 SNHLY and CDR2 FYNNEI. The ends lost 2 bases at V and 5 bases at J; junction bases unmatched: 2. In DNA form, the CDR3 reads TGTGCCAGCAGTGAACAACTAGCGGGGGAGACCCAGTACTTC. Encoded protein: CASSEQLAGETQYF. Based on the CDR3 plus reference TRBV2 and TRBJ2-5, the full variable domain is EPEVTQTPSHQVTQMGQEVILRCVPISNHLYFYWYRQILGQKVEFLVSFYNNEISEKSEIFDDQFSVERPDGSNFTLKIRSTKLEDSAMYFCASSEQLAGETQYFGPGTRLLVL.

On this clonotype: A much bigger clone sits one base away, suggesting this may be a read error. The chain couples TRBV6-1 to TRBJ2-7, with D possibly matching TRBD2 (6 bases). Germline values: CDR1 MNHNS, CDR2 SASEGT. V was shortened by 5 bases and J by 4 bases, with 12 bases between the two germline ends. The CDR3 runs 13 residues. As DNA, the CDR3 is TGTGCCAGCAGTAACCAGCGGGCGTACGAGCAGTACTTC. Amino acid sequence: CASSNQRAYEQYF.

This sequence joins TRBV7-3 and TRBJ1-6, with D possibly being TRBD1 (5 bases). The germline V gene has CDR1 SGHTA and CDR2 FQGTGA. Trimming stripped 1 base from V and 2 bases from J, with 9 bases between. There are 16 residues in the CDR3. As DNA, the CDR3 is TGTGCCAGCAGCTTAATGGGGCCTGCCTATAATTCACCCCTCCACTTT. This sequence encodes CASSLMGPAYNSPLHF.

The V and J genes are TRBV28 and TRBJ1-2; 10 bases agree with TRBD1. J gave up 4 bases and V 10 bases, and 3 bases lay outside the gene matches. Per the germline V gene, CDR1 is MDHEN and CDR2 is SYDVKM. CDR3 length equals 12 residues. The CDR3 bases are TGTGCCATCGGGACAGGGGCCTATGGCTACACCTTC. Encoded protein: CAIGTGAYGYTF.

This clonotype has only a few counts. The genes are TRBV7-9 and TRBJ2-7, with 7 bases identical to TRBD2. Germline V CDR1 and CDR2: SEHNR, FQNEAQ (reference sequence). The CDR3 runs to 16 residues. V dropped 5 bases and J dropped 3; count of bases not matched to a gene: 13. The CDR3 DNA follows: TGTGCCAGCAGCCAAGTGGCTGGACTAGATCACTACGAGCAGTACTTC. As protein: CASSQVAGLDHYEQYF. The full variable domain, in which reference TRBV7-9 and TRBJ2-7 provide the parts outside the CDR3, is DTGVSQNPRHKITKRGQNVTFRCDPISEHNRLYWYRQTLGQGPEFLTYFQNEAQLEKSRLLSDRFSAERPKGSFSTLEIQRTEQGDSAMYLCASSQVAGLDHYEQYFGPGTRLTVT.

This clonotype was seen many times. The chain is built from TRBV20-1 and TRBJ1-2; D is unresolved. V was shortened by 4 bases and J by 7 bases, with 10 bases between the two germline ends. The CDR3 extends over 11 amino acids. Germline V gives CDR1 DFQATT, CDR2 SNEGSKA (reference sequence). The CDR3 DNA follows: TGCAGTGCTAATGACGGGAGTGGCTACACCTTC. Its translation: CSANDGSGYTF.

This clonotype came up many times. The chain uses TRBV20-1 and TRBJ1-1; 10 bases match TRBD1. This CDR3 is 14 amino acids long. Per the germline V gene, CDR1 is DFQATT and CDR2 is SNEGSKA (reference sequence). V trimming: 5 bases; J trimming: 1 base; junction bases outside the gene matches: 4. CDR3 coding DNA: TGCAGTGCTCGGACAGGGGGGGAGAACACTGAAGCTTTCTTT. Translated, it gives CSARTGGENTEAFF.